The 32 T cell receptor beta chains in this list originate from one sample, sequenced in a study of CD8+CD57+ T cells in acquired aplastic anemia. Profiling of TCR beta VDJ combinations and CDR3 sequences used genomic DNA as template. Each CDR3 protein is one row after TCRdb ran MiXCR on the reads. The sample contains approximately 470,000 distinct CDR3 sequences, around a third of which appear only once. Sequencing involved patients with CD8+CD57+ cell expansion previously shown by flow cytometry. The sample consisted of sorted CD4+, CD8+, or CD8+CD57+ T cells (not recorded which) from PBMCs. The origin of the receptors is a human donor with aplastic anemia.

This clonotype was counted many times. The V call is TRBV10-3, the J call TRBJ1-5; D is ambiguous. CDR1 is ENHRY and CDR2 is SYGVKD in the germline V gene. The CDR3 extends over 13 amino acids. Trimming stripped 3 bases from V and 1 base from J, with 4 bases between. CDR3 sequence (DNA): TGTGCCATCAGTGATGGGAGCAATCAGCCCCAGCATTTT. Protein product: CAISDGSNQPQHF.

This clonotype was recorded at least ten times. This rearrangement joins TRBV9 to TRBJ2-7; D ambiguous. Per the germline V gene, CDR1 is SGDLS and CDR2 is YYNGEE. The CDR3 runs 14 residues. V gave up 0 bases and J gave up 0 bases, with 7 bases separating them. Here the CDR3 DNA reads TGTGCCAGCAGCGTAGTCTATGACTCCTACGAGCAGTACTTC. Translated, it gives CASSVVYDSYEQYF.

A few counts support this clonotype. This could be a read error, since a much larger clone is one nucleotide away. The DNA is left out, because the CDR3 cannot be placed on it with certainty; the CDR3 is given as TCRdb lists it. J is TRBJ1-2 and V is TRBV20-1. 14 amino acids form the CDR3, both terminal residues included. The germline V gene has CDR1 DFQATT and CDR2 SNEGSKA (reference sequence). CDR3 region: CSATGLNWDYGCTF.

The CDR3 nucleotides are TGTGCCAGCAGCCAAGAGCCTAGCGGTTCCTACAATGAGCAGTTCTTC. Its protein is CASSQEPSGSYNEQFF. This chain links TRBV4-2 with TRBJ2-1; TRBD2 aligns across 7 bases. J lost 1 base, V lost 0 bases, and 3 bases had no gene match. Germline V lookup: CDR1 LGHNA, CDR2 YNFKEQ. The CDR3 runs 16 residues.

The J gene is TRBJ2-5, the V gene TRBV20-1; D not resolved. Between the trimmed V and J ends, which lost 0 bases and 2 bases, there was a span of 7 bases. The CDR3 runs to 13 residues. Per the germline V gene, CDR1 is DFQATT and CDR2 is SNEGSKA (reference sequence). DNA of the CDR3: TGCAGTGCTAGAGACTGGGATCAAGAGACCCAGTACTTC. This encodes CSARDWDQETQYF.

This clonotype was seen a handful of times. The chain combines TRBV27 with TRBJ1-1, with no clear D. Germline assignment: CDR1 MNHEY and CDR2 SMNVEV (reference sequence). The CDR3 loop spans 13 amino acids. Trimming removed 6 bases from V and 11 bases from J, with 19 bases in between. The CDR3 reads CASSEDGHGGAFF. The CDR3 coding sequence is TGTGCCAGCAGCGAAGATGGGCATGGAGGGGCTTTCTTT.

Many counts were recorded for this clonotype. The chain links TRBV7-2 to TRBJ2-3; no firm D call. Deletions cut 1 base from V and 4 bases from J, with 6 bases between. The germline V gene has CDR1 SGHTA and CDR2 FQGNSA. There are 13 residues in the CDR3. The CDR3 here is CASSLVWADTQYF. CDR3 nucleotide sequence: TGTGCCAGCAGCTTAGTTTGGGCAGATACGCAGTATTTT.

This clonotype turned up a few times. The chain employs TRBV30 and TRBJ1-2; D perhaps matches TRBD1 (5 bases). Germline V lookup: CDR1 GTSNPN, CDR2 SVGIG (reference sequence). V lost 1 base and J 4 bases, leaving 10 bases between the germline ends. There are 13 residues in the CDR3. CDR3 protein: CAWSGRRVYGYTF. Here the CDR3 DNA reads TGTGCCTGGAGTGGGCGCAGGGTCTATGGCTACACCTTC.

V usage is TRBV7-3 and J usage is TRBJ1-5; no clear D. Trimming took 6 bases from V and 13 from J, leaving 13 bases between them. The CDR3 loop spans 11 amino acids. Per germline, CDR1 SGHTA and CDR2 FQGTGA. As DNA, the CDR3 is TGTGCCAGCAGTTTAGCGAAACCACAGCATTTT. As protein: CASSLAKPQHF.

This clonotype has more than one count but fewer than ten. The V call is TRBV6-5, the J call TRBJ2-7; TRBD1 aligns across 9 bases. Trimming at V came to 3 bases and at J to 3 bases, leaving 3 bases not matched to a gene. CDR1 is MNHEY, CDR2 SVGAGI, per germline. The CDR3 is made up of 14 amino acids. CDR3 residues: CASSYTGGNYEQYF. The CDR3 coding sequence is TGTGCCAGCAGTTATACAGGGGGCAACTACGAGCAGTACTTC.

This rearrangement joins TRBV6-4 to TRBJ2-2; D may be TRBD1 (7 bases). The ends were cut back, 8 bases at V and 3 bases at J, with 16 bases in the middle. Germline V gene sequence: CDR1 MRHNA, CDR2 SNTAGT. The CDR3 sequence is 15 residues long. CDR3 nucleotide sequence: TGTGCCAGCGGGCAGGGGGGAGGCTACACCGGGGAGCTGTTTTTT. Its protein product is CASGQGGGYTGELFF.

This clonotype was seen a handful of times. The CDR3, as DNA: TGTGCCAGTAATAAAGGGAGGAGGGGGGCATCGAACACTGAAGCTTTCTTT. Protein: CASNKGRRGASNTEAFF. The V gene is TRBV19, the J gene TRBJ1-1, with D perhaps matching TRBD1 (6 bases). CDR1 and CDR2 (germline): LNHDA, SQIVND (reference sequence). CDR3 size: 17 residues. Trimming removed 7 bases at V and 1 base at J, with 22 bases between.

This clonotype was recorded at least ten times. V and J are TRBV6-1 and TRBJ1-6; maybe TRBD1 (5 bases). The V end lost 4 bases, the J end lost 6 bases, and 10 bases lay between the germline ends. The CDR3 sequence is 14 residues long. CDR1 is MNHNS and CDR2 is SASEGT in the germline V gene. CDR3 protein: CASSVTGTNSPLHF. The DNA for the CDR3 is TGTGCCAGCAGTGTAACAGGCACTAATTCACCCCTCCACTTT.

This chain uses TRBV24-1 with TRBJ2-3; D uncertain. This CDR3 has 14 residues. Germline CDR1 and CDR2: KGHDR and SFDVKD. Trimming took 4 bases from V and 5 from J, leaving 12 bases between them. CDR3 sequence: CATSDPGRLDTQYF. The DNA for the CDR3 is TGTGCCACCAGTGACCCCGGGCGGTTAGATACGCAGTATTTT.

The J gene is TRBJ2-5, the V gene TRBV6-5; D not resolved. The CDR3 is 15 residues long. The ends were cut back, 1 base at V and 7 bases at J, with 16 bases in the middle. CDR1 and CDR2 from the germline V gene are MNHEY and SVGAGI. CDR3 in amino acids: CASSYLDPPVGTQYF. DNA of the CDR3: TGTGCCAGCAGTTACTTGGACCCCCCAGTGGGGACCCAGTACTTC.

The chain employs TRBV5-4 and TRBJ2-7; a weak D match, TRBD2 (6 bases). V was shortened by 3 bases and J by 4 bases, with 11 bases between the two germline ends. This CDR3 is built from 13 residues. From germline, CDR1 is SGHNT and CDR2 YYREEE (reference sequence). Here the CDR3 DNA reads TGTGCCAGCAGCTCCCAGGCGGGGTACGAGCAGTACGTC. Protein sequence: CASSSQAGYEQYV.

The sample holds many counts of this clonotype. V gene TRBV20-1 combines with J gene TRBJ1-2, with 7 nucleotides matching TRBD1. Germline V gives CDR1 DFQATT, CDR2 SNEGSKA (reference sequence). The V and J ends lost 5 bases and 2 bases, in that order; junction bases with no gene match: 8. This CDR3 is 14 amino acids long. The CDR3 protein is CSADRGQQNYGYTF. CDR3 DNA sequence: TGCAGTGCTGACCGGGGACAGCAGAACTATGGCTACACCTTC.

This clonotype was seen only a few times. The chain carries TRBV20-1 and TRBJ2-5; the match to TRBD2 covers 7 bases. V shed 5 bases, J shed 1 base, and the junction held 7 bases outside the gene matches. The CDR3 extends over 14 amino acids. Germline V gene lookup returns CDR1 DFQATT and CDR2 SNEGSKA (reference sequence). Here the CDR3 DNA reads TGCAGTGCTGGGCCTAGCGGACTCCAAGAGACCCAGTACTTC. Amino acid sequence: CSAGPSGLQETQYF.

As for this clonotype: With a much larger clone just one base away, this may be a read error. This sequence joins TRBV29-1 and TRBJ2-2; tentatively, D is TRBD1 or TRBD2 (5 bases each). CDR1 SQVTM and CDR2 ANQGSEA come from the germline V gene. This CDR3 is built from 12 residues. CDR3 residues: CSVDPGTGEPFF. Written as DNA, the CDR3 is TGCAGCGTTGATCCAGGGACCGGGGAGCCGTTTTTT.

A few counts support this clonotype. The CDR3 DNA is TGTGCCAGTCTAGTGAACAATGAGCAGTTCTTC. Its protein is CASLVNNEQFF. V usage is TRBV12-3 or TRBV12-4 and J usage is TRBJ2-1; D gene unclear. The CDR3 sequence is 11 residues long. Trimming removed 9 bases at V and 5 bases at J, with 8 bases between.

This chain uses TRBV11-3 with TRBJ2-7; 7 bases line up with TRBD1. This CDR3 spans 15 amino acids. The V segment lost 6 bases and the J segment 2 bases; nucleotides outside the gene matches: 10. CDR1 and CDR2 (germline): SGHNT, YENEEA. The DNA of the CDR3 is TGTGCCAGCAGTTTATCCCGACAGGGCCCCTACGAGCAGTACTTC. Its translation: CASSLSRQGPYEQYF.

CDR3 nucleotide sequence: TGTGCCAGCGGTTTACAGGGTCTCTACACTGAAGCTTTCTTT. This gives the protein CASGLQGLYTEAFF. The chain carries TRBV2 and TRBJ1-1, with D perhaps matching TRBD1 (6 bases). The CDR3 consists of 14 residues. The V end lost 8 bases, the J end lost 3 bases, and 16 bases lay between the germline ends. Germline lookup yields CDR1 SNHLY and CDR2 FYNNEI.

This clonotype came up a few times. V gene TRBV20-1 combines with J gene TRBJ2-5; 8 nucleotides align to TRBD2. Germline CDR1 is DFQATT and CDR2 is SNEGSKA (reference sequence). With V trimmed by 0 bases and J by 5 bases, 8 bases remained unmatched. CDR3 size: 15 residues. The CDR3 protein is CSARDQRTSLETQYF. CDR3 sequence (DNA): TGCAGTGCTAGAGACCAAAGGACTAGCTTGGAGACCCAGTACTTC.

This clonotype showed up many times. The chain joins TRBV20-1 to TRBJ1-6; 8 bases match TRBD1. The CDR3 is 14 residues long. Germline V gene sequence: CDR1 DFQATT, CDR2 SNEGSKA (reference sequence). Unmatched junction bases numbered 8, after V lost 6 bases and J lost 7 bases. The CDR3 loop reads CSAPLQGANSPLHF. CDR3 coding DNA: TGCAGTGCACCCCTTCAGGGGGCGAATTCACCCCTCCACTTT.

This clonotype occurred a few times. The chain links TRBV4-1 to TRBJ2-5; the D is unclear. Germline lookup yields CDR1 MGHRA and CDR2 YSYEKL. Trimming stripped 3 bases from V and 1 base from J, with 9 bases between. The CDR3 extends over 14 amino acids. The CDR3 spells CASSHQALQETQYF. The CDR3 coding sequence is TGCGCCAGCAGCCATCAGGCGCTCCAAGAGACCCAGTACTTC.

This clonotype has a count of ten or more. The V call is TRBV4-3, the J call TRBJ1-5; possibly TRBD1 for D (6 bases). Germline CDR1 reads LGHNA; CDR2 reads YSLEER. Trimming took 1 base from V and 2 from J, leaving 9 bases between them. This CDR3 is 15 amino acids long. CDR3 coding DNA: TGCGCCAGCAGCCAAGGGGACATGGGCAATCAGCCCCAGCATTTT. Translated: CASSQGDMGNQPQHF.

This chain links TRBV7-9 with TRBJ2-1; 9 nucleotides align to TRBD1. Germline V lookup: CDR1 SEHNR, CDR2 FQNEAQ (reference sequence). This CDR3 is 14 amino acids long. The V and J ends lost 5 bases and 6 bases, in that order; junction bases with no gene match: 5. In DNA form, the CDR3 reads TGTGCCAGCAGCCCGAGGGGACAGGGCAATGAGCAGTTCTTC. Its translation: CASSPRGQGNEQFF.

In the case of this clonotype: A much larger clone lies a single base off, so this may be a read error. The chain combines TRBV7-9 with TRBJ1-5; D possibly corresponds to TRBD1 (6 bases). CDR1 SEHNR and CDR2 FQNEAQ come from the germline V gene (reference sequence). The CDR3 extends over 15 amino acids. Between the trimmed V and J ends, which lost 5 bases and 6 bases, there was a span of 17 bases. The CDR3 spells CASSPRTAFSQPQHF. The CDR3 region has the DNA TGTGCCAGCAGCCCCCGGACAGCCTTCAGTCAGCCCCAGCATTTT.

V usage is TRBV7-2 and J usage is TRBJ2-7; TRBD2 agrees at 8 bases. V was clipped by 0 bases and J by 12 bases; unmatched bases: 22. The CDR3 runs 18 residues. The germline CDR1 and CDR2 sequences are SGHTA and FQGNSA. The CDR3 sequence is CASSLAPLTSGARNVRYF. The CDR3 nucleotides read TGTGCCAGCAGCTTAGCCCCTCTAACTAGCGGCGCTCGAAACGTGCGGTACTTC.

This clonotype has a handful of counts. V usage is TRBV14 and J usage is TRBJ2-7; the match to TRBD1 covers 11 bases. Germline lookup yields CDR1 SGHDN and CDR2 FVKESK. CDR3 size: 18 residues. J gave up 3 bases and V 3 bases, and 13 bases lay outside the gene matches. As DNA, the CDR3 is TGTGCCAGCAGCCATGAGGACAGGGGGCGGAAAGTCGGCTACGAGCAGTACTTC. Its protein is CASSHEDRGRKVGYEQYF.

The chain links TRBV7-9 to TRBJ1-1; D not certain. The CDR3 loop spans 13 amino acids. V was clipped by 2 bases and J by 7 bases, with 11 bases between them. Germline V CDR1 and CDR2: SEHNR, FQNEAQ (reference sequence). CDR3 amino acids: CASSLSEKLEAFF. Here the CDR3 DNA reads TGTGCCAGCAGCTTAAGCGAAAAGCTTGAAGCTTTCTTT.

The chain links TRBV27 to TRBJ1-3; 9 positions agree with TRBD1. There are 16 residues in the CDR3. CDR1 and CDR2 from the germline V gene are MNHEY and SMNVEV (reference sequence). The J segment lost 2 bases and the V segment lost 5 bases, leaving 7 bases of the junction unmatched. The CDR3 nucleotides read TGTGCCAGCAGTGCGCACAGGGGGCTAGCTGGAAACACCATATATTTT. Its translation is CASSAHRGLAGNTIYF.